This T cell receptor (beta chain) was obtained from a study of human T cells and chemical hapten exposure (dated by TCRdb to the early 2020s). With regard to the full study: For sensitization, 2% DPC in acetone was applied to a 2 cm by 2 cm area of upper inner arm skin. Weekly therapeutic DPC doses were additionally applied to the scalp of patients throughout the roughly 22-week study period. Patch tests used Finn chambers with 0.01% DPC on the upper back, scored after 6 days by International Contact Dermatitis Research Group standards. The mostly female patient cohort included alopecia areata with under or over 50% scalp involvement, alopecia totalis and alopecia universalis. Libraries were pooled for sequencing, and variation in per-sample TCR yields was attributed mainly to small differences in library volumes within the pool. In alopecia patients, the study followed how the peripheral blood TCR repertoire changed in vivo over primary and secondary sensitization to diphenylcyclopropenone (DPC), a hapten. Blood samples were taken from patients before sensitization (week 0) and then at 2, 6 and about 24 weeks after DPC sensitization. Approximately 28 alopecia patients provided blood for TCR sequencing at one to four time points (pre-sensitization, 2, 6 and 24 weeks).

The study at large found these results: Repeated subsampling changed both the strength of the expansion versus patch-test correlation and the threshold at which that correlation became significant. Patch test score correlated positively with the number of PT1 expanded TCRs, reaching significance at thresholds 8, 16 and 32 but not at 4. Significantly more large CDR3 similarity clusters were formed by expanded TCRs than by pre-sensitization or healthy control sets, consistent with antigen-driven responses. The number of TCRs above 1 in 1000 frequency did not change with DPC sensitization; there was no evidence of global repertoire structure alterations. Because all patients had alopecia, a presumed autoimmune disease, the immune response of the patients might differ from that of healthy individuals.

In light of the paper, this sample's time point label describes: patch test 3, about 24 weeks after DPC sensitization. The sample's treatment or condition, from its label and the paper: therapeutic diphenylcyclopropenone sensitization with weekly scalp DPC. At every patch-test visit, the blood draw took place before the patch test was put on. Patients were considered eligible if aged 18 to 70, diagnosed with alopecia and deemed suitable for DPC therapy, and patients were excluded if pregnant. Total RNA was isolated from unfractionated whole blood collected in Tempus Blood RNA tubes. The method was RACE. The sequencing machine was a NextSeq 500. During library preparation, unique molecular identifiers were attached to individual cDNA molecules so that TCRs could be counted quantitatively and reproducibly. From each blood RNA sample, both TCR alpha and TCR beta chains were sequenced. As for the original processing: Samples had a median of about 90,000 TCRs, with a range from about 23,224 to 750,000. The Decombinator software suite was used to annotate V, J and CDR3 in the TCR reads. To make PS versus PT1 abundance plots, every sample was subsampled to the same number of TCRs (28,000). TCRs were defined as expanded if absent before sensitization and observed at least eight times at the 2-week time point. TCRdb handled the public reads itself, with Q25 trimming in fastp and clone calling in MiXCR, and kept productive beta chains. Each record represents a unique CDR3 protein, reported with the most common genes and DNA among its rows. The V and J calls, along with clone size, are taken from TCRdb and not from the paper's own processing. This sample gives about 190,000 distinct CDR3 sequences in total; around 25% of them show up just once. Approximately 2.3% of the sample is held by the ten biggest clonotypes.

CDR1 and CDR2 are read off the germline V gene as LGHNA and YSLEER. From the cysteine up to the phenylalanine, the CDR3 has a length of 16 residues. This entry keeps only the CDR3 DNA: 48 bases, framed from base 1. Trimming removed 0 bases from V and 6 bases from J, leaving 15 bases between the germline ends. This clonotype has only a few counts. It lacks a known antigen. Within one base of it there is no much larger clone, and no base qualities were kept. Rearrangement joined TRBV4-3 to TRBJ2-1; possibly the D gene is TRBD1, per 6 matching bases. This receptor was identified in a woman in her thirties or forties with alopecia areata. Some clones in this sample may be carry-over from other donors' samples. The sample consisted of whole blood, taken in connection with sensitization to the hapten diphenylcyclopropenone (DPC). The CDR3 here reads CASSQEQGIGGNEQFF. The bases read TGCGCCAGCAGCCAAGAGCAGGGGATCGGCGGCAATGAGCAGTTCTTC.